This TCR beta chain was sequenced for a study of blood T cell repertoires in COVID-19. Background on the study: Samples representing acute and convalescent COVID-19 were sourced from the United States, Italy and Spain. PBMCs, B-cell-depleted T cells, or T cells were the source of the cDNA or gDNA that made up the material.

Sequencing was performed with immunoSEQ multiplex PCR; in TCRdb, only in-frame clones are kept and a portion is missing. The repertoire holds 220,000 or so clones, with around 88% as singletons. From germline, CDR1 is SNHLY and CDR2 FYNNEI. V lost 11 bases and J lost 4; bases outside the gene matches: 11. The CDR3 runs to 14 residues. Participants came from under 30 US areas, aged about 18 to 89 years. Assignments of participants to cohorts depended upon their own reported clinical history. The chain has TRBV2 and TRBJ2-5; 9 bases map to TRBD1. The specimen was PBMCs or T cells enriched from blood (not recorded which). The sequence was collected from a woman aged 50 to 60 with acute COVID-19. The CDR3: CASNQQGAGETQYF. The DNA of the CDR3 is TGTGCCTCCAACCAACAGGGGGCCGGAGAGACCCAGTACTTC. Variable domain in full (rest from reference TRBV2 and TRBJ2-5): EPEVTQTPSHQVTQMGQEVILRCVPISNHLYFYWYRQILGQKVEFLVSFYNNEISEKSEIFDDQFSVERPDGSNFTLKIRSTKLEDSAMYFCASNQQGAGETQYFGPGTRLLVL.